This T cell receptor (beta chain) was captured by sequencing in a study of regulatory T cells in long-lasting Graves disease. Sequencing libraries for TCR beta were prepared with iRepertoire HTBI primers and Arm-PCR of CDR3 regions. A single record per CDR3 protein comes from TCRdb applying MiXCR to the multiplex PCR reads. This table has 700,000 or so distinct CDR3 sequences, about 30% appearing once. Time point of the sample: persistent/refractory GD, antithyroid drugs over 5 years with positive TRAb. Extracted RNA from PBMCs served as the source of the TCR library. Patients were enrolled at an endocrinology department in Xi'an, China. Note on this clonotype: Its antigen is currently unknown.

V was cut by 5 bases and J by 2 bases, with 7 bases left in between. The CDR3 loop spans 11 amino acids. Germline V gene sequence: CDR1 SQVTM, CDR2 ANQGSEA. Broader study findings: The number of shared public clonotypes was higher in persistent patients (roughly 3,000) than new patients (around 890).

V usage is TRBV29-1 and J usage is TRBJ2-7; unclear D gene. The clonotype comes from a female donor with Graves disease. The sequencing used peripheral blood mononuclear cells (PBMCs), collected when the disease was refractory, from a patient treated with antithyroid drugs. CDR3 protein: CSVRLTYEQYF. CDR3 coding DNA: TGCAGCGTTCGGTTAACCTACGAGCAGTACTTC.